The rows below give T cell receptor beta chains drawn from one sample of a study of blood T cell repertoires in COVID-19. Assay used: immunoSEQ multiplex PCR; TCRdb lists only in-frame clones, some missing. Counted here are about 64,000 clones, around 80% occurring once; the ten biggest clones make up 4% to 5.5%. Sequences were obtained from peripheral blood. These receptors were taken from a human donor in a cohort sampled during active COVID-19. CDR3s include the opening cysteine and the closing phenylalanine or tryptophan. D genes are given only for firm matches. Clone sizes are given selectively: once, few, many, or a class where the clone is expanded.

V,J,D,size,DNA,CDR3
TRBV20-1,TRBJ2-7,-,-,TGCAGTGCTAGTCACAGGTACTCCTTC,CSASHRYSF
TRBV5-1,TRBJ2-1,TRBD1,once,TGCGCCAGCAGCTTGGGGACAGGGGATCGGGATGAGCAGTTCTTC,CASSLGTGDRDEQFF
TRBV7-6,TRBJ2-3,-,-,TGTGCCAGCAGCTTATGGGGGGGCACAGATACGCAGTATTTT,CASSLWGGTDTQYF
TRBV7-8,TRBJ2-1,TRBD2,-,TGTGCCAGCAGCTTAGTACTAGCGGGGGGAAACAATGAGCAGTTCTTC,CASSLVLAGGNNEQFF
TRBV28,TRBJ2-7,-,-,TGTGCCAGCAGCCCAGGACAGAATTACGAGCAGTACTTC,CASSPGQNYEQYF
TRBV6-5,TRBJ2-3,-,-,TGTGCCAGTGGGGGGGCTACTATCACAGCAGATACGCAGTATTTT,CASGGATITADTQYF
TRBV5-1,TRBJ2-5,TRBD2,few,TGCGCCAGCAGCTTGAAGCCTAGCGGGGGCTCCACACAAGAGACCCAGTACTTC,CASSLKPSGGSTQETQYF
TRBV12-3/TRBV12-4,TRBJ1-5,-,-,TGTGCCAGCAGTTTCATGTTTGATCAGCCCCAGCATTTT,CASSFMFDQPQHF
TRBV3-1/TRBV3-2,TRBJ2-1,-,-,TGTGCCAGCAGCCAGTTGGGGGGTGAGCAGTTCTTC,CASSQLGGEQFF
TRBV7-8,TRBJ1-1,-,-,TGTGCCAGCAGCCCGATTTTGGGTACAGGTACTGAAGCTTTCTTT,CASSPILGTGTEAFF
TRBV19,TRBJ2-3,-,few,TGTGCCAGTAGTATAACATCAGATACGCAGTATTTT,CASSITSDTQYF
TRBV7-9,TRBJ2-5,TRBD1,-,TGTGCCAGCAGCAAAACAGGGCAGGGGGCCCAGTACTTC,CASSKTGQGAQYF
TRBV11-3,TRBJ2-1,-,once,TGTGCCAGCAGCGCTCGCAGGGGCCCCTACAATGAGCAGTTCTTC,CASSARRGPYNEQFF
TRBV7-6,TRBJ1-3,TRBD1,few,TGTGCCAGCAGCCCCGACCGGACAGGAAGAAACACCATATATTTT,CASSPDRTGRNTIYF
TRBV11-2,TRBJ2-5,TRBD2,-,TGTGCCAGCAGCTTATCCGGGGGGCAAGAGACCCAGTACTTC,CASSLSGGQETQYF
TRBV27,TRBJ1-5,-,few,TGTGCCAGCAGTATAATGAGCAATCAGCCCCAGCATTTT,CASSIMSNQPQHF
TRBV27,TRBJ1-4,TRBD1,-,TGTGCCAGCAGTTCATGGACCGGGACAGGGACTGAAAAACTGTTTTTT,CASSSWTGTGTEKLFF
TRBV3-1/TRBV3-2,TRBJ2-7,-,-,TGTGCCAGCAGCCAAGATCCCCCAGGGAAAAGCGAGCAGTACTTC,CASSQDPPGKSEQYF
TRBV27,TRBJ2-2,-,-,TGTGCCAGCAGTTCAAGCGTCACCGGGGAGCTGTTTTTT,CASSSSVTGELFF
TRBV19,TRBJ1-3,TRBD1,-,TGTGCCAGTACTAGACAGGGAACCCATAACTCTGGAAACACCATATATTTT,CASTRQGTHNSGNTIYF
TRBV27,TRBJ2-5,TRBD2,-,TGTGCCAGCAGTTTAAATGCGGGGGGAGAGACCCAGTACTTC,CASSLNAGGETQYF
TRBV3-1/TRBV3-2,TRBJ2-7,TRBD1,-,TGTGCCAGCAGCCAAGGAAGGGGGCGCGGAGGCGAGCAGTACTTC,CASSQGRGRGGEQYF
TRBV4-2,TRBJ1-6,-,-,TGTGCCAGCAGCCAAGATAGCAAGGATCCTGGGTCACCCCTCCACTTT,CASSQDSKDPGSPLHF
TRBV5-6,TRBJ1-2,TRBD1,-,TGTGCCAGCAGCCGTATGGACAGGGTCTACACCTTC,CASSRMDRVYTF
TRBV5-1,TRBJ1-4,TRBD1,few,TGCGCCAGCAGCTTGGCCGGGACAGGGGATGAAAAACTGTTTTTT,CASSLAGTGDEKLFF
TRBV4-1,TRBJ1-4,TRBD1,-,TGCGCCAGCAGCCAAGGACAGGGTACAACTAATGAAAAACTGTTTTTT,CASSQGQGTTNEKLFF
TRBV2,TRBJ1-2,-,-,TGTGCCAGCAGTGGAGACAGCAACTATGGCTACACCTTC,CASSGDSNYGYTF
TRBV4-3,TRBJ1-2,-,-,TGCGCCAGCAGCCAAGATGCGGATGGCTACACCTTC,CASSQDADGYTF
TRBV18,TRBJ1-2,TRBD1,-,TGTGCCAGCTCACCAACCCTCCGACAGGGTGGTATTGGCTACACCTTC,CASSPTLRQGGIGYTF
TRBV9,TRBJ2-4,TRBD1,-,TGTGCCAGCAGCGAAGCCGGGACAGGGGTGGACATTCAGTACTTC,CASSEAGTGVDIQYF
TRBV30,TRBJ1-2,-,many,TGTGCCTGGACTAAGACTACTATCGGGGTTTATAACTATGGCTACACCTTC,CAWTKTTIGVYNYGYTF
TRBV28,TRBJ2-3,TRBD2,once,TGTGCCAGCAGCTTGGGGGGGGGCACAGATACGCAGTATTTT,CASSLGGGTDTQYF
TRBV5-6,TRBJ1-1,-,-,TGTGCCAGCAGCGGAGGGACGGCCCCTTTTGCAGAAGCTTTCTTT,CASSGGTAPFAEAFF
TRBV5-4,TRBJ2-3,TRBD1,few,TGTGCCAGCAGCTCCTGGGACAGGGGGTTTGGTACGCAGTATTTT,CASSSWDRGFGTQYF
TRBV2,TRBJ1-1,TRBD1,once,TGTGCCAGCAGCTGGGACAGGTGGGGTGGCACTGAAGCTTTCTTT,CASSWDRWGGTEAFF
TRBV2,TRBJ2-7,TRBD2,few,TGTGCCAGCAGTCTACTAGCGGTAAGCTCCTACGAGCAGTACTTC,CASSLLAVSSYEQYF
TRBV28,TRBJ1-6,TRBD1,-,TGTGCCAGCAGTTTCAAGGGGGCCTTGTCACCCCTCCACTTT,CASSFKGALSPLHF
TRBV28,TRBJ2-5,TRBD2,-,TGTGCCAGCAAGAGCGGGGGGGCATTGGAGACCCAGTACTTC,CASKSGGALETQYF
TRBV9,TRBJ2-1,TRBD2,-,TGTGCCAGCAGCGGACGGACTAGCGGGGGACACAATGAGCAGTTCTTC,CASSGRTSGGHNEQFF
TRBV5-8,TRBJ2-3,TRBD2,few,TGTGCCAGCAATCCCACGGGTAGCGGGGTAGAAGATACGCAGTATTTT,CASNPTGSGVEDTQYF
TRBV3-1/TRBV3-2,TRBJ2-2,-,-,TGTGCCAGCAGCCACAGGAACACCGGGGAGCTGTTTTTT,CASSHRNTGELFF
TRBV18,TRBJ2-7,-,-,TGTGCCAGCTCACCGCTGACGGGGTACGAGCAGTACTTC,CASSPLTGYEQYF
TRBV6-5,TRBJ2-7,TRBD1,-,TGTGCCAGCACCACCGGGGACAGGGGCTACGAGCAGTACTTC,CASTTGDRGYEQYF